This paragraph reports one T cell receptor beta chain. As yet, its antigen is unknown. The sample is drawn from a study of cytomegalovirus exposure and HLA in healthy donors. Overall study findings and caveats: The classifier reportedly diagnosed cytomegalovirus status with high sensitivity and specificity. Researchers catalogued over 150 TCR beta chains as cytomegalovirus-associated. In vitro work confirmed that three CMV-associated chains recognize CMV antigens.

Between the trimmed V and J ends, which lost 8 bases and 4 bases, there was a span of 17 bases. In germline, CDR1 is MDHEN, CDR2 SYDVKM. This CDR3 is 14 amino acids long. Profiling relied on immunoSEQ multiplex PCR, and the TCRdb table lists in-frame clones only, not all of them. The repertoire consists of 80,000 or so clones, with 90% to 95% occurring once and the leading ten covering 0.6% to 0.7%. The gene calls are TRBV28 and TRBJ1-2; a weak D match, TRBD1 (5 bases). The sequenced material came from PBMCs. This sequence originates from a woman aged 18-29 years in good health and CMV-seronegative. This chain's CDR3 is CASSIRGIAYGYTF. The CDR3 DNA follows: TGTGCCAGCTCGATCCGGGGGATCGCCTATGGCTACACCTTC.